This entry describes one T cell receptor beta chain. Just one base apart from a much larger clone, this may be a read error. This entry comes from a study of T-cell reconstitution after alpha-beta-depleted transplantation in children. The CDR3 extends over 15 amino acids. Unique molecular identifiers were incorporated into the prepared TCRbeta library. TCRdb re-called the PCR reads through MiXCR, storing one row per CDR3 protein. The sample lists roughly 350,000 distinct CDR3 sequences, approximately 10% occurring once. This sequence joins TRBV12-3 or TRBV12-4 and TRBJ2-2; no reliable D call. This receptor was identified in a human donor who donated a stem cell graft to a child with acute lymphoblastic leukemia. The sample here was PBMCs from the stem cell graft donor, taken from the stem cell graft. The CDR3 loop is CTSSLARRDTGELFF. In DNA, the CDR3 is TGTACCAGCAGTTTGGCGCGCAGAGACACCGGGGAGCTGTTTTTT.